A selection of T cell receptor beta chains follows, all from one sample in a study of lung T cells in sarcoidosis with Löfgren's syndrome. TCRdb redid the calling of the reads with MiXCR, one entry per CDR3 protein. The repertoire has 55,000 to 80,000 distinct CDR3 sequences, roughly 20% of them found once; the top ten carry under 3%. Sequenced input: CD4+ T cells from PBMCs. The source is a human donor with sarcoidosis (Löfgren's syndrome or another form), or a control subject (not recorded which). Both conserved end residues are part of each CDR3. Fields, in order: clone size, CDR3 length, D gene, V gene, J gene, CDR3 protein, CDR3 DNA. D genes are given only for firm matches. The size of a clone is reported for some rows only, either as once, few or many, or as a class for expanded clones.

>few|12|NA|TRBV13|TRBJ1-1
CASSLQGTEAFF
TGTGCCAGCAGCCTACAGGGCACTGAAGCTTTCTTT
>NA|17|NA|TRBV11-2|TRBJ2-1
CASSLAAQASSYNEQFF
TGTGCCAGCAGCTTAGCCGCGCAGGCCTCATCCTACAATGAGCAGTTCTTC
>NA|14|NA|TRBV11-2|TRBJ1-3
CASSGARSGNTIYF
TGTGCCAGCTCAGGGGCTCGCTCTGGAAACACCATATATTTT
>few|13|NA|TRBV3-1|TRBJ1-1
CASSQEANTEAFF
TGTGCCAGCAGCCAAGAAGCGAACACTGAAGCTTTCTTT
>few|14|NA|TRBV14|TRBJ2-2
CASSLRWDTGELFF
TGTGCCAGCAGCCTCCGGTGGGACACCGGGGAGCTGTTTTTT
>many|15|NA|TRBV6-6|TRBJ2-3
CASSYTGGGRDTQYF
TGTGCCAGCAGTTACACCGGCGGAGGGAGGGATACGCAGTATTTT
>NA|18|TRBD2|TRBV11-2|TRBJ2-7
CASSLGGRLAASSYEQYF
TGTGCCAGCAGCTTAGGGGGGAGGCTAGCGGCGAGCTCCTACGAGCAGTACTTC
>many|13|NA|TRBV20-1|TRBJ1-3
CSARRVAGNTIYF
TGCAGTGCTCGGAGGGTAGCTGGAAACACCATATATTTT
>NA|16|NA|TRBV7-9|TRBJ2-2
CASSLPWGTNTGELFF
TGTGCCAGCAGCTTACCCTGGGGAACGAACACCGGGGAGCTGTTTTTT
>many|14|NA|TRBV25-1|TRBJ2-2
CASSVAGGTGELFF
TGTGCCAGCAGTGTGGCGGGCGGGACCGGGGAGCTGTTTTTT
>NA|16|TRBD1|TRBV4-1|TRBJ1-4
CASSQAGKGGGEKLFF
TGCGCCAGCAGCCAAGCGGGGAAAGGGGGCGGTGAAAAACTGTTTTTT
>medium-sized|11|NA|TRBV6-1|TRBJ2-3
CASSTRNTQYF
TGTGCCAGCAGTACTAGAAATACGCAGTATTTT
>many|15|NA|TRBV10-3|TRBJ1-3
CAISESRSFGNTIYF
TGTGCCATCAGTGAGTCGAGAAGCTTTGGAAACACCATATATTTT
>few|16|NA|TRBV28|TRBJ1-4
CASSSSPGGSNEKLFF
TGTGCCAGCAGTTCATCCCCGGGGGGGTCTAATGAAAAACTGTTTTTT
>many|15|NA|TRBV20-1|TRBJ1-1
CRALARAVGNTEAFF
TGCAGAGCGCTGGCCCGGGCGGTCGGTAACACTGAAGCTTTCTTT
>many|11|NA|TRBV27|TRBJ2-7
CASRGAYEQYF
TGTGCCAGCAGAGGGGCCTACGAGCAGTACTTC
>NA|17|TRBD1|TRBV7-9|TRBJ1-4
CASSSRTGVGTNEKLFF
TGTGCCAGCAGCTCCCGGACAGGGGTGGGCACTAATGAAAAACTGTTTTTT
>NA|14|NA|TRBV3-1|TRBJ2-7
CASSRAPNTYEQYF
TGTGCCAGCAGCCGAGCTCCCAATACCTACGAGCAGTACTTC
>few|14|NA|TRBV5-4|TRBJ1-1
CASNTDRLNTEAFF
TGTGCCAGCAACACGGACAGACTGAACACTGAAGCTTTCTTT
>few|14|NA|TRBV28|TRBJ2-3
CASSLLVSTDTQYF
TGTGCCAGCAGTCTCCTAGTTAGCACAGATACGCAGTATTTT
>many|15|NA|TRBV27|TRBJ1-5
CASSPGGLNNQPQHF
TGTGCCAGCAGCCCCGGGGGGCTCAACAATCAGCCCCAGCATTTT
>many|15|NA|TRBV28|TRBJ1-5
CASSLGRFSNQPQHF
TGTGCCAGCAGTTTGGGCAGATTTAGCAATCAGCCCCAGCATTTT
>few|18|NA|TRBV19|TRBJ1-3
CASSIFVAKGQSGNTIYF
TGTGCCAGTAGTATATTCGTTGCAAAAGGACAGTCTGGAAACACCATATATTTT
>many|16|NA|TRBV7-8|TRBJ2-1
CASSLAVLGAGNEQFF
TGTGCCAGCAGCTTAGCTGTCTTGGGGGCGGGGAATGAGCAGTTCTTC
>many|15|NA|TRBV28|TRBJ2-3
CASSLTTVGTDTQYF
TGTGCCAGCAGCCTTACGACGGTGGGCACAGATACGCAGTATTTT
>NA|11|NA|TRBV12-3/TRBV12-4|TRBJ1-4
CASSAGEKLFF
TGTGCCAGCAGTGCAGGGGAAAAACTGTTTTTT
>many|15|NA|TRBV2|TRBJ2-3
CASRKNPASTDTQYF
TGTGCCAGCAGGAAAAACCCAGCTAGTACAGATACGCAGTATTTT
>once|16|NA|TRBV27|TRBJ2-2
CASSSRAGGGTGELFF
TGTGCCAGCAGTTCCCGGGCCGGAGGTGGGACCGGGGAGCTGTTTTTT
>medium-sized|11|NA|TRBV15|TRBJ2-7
CATSGIDEQYF
TGTGCCACCAGCGGTATCGACGAGCAGTACTTC
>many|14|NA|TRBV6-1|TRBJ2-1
CASKKQGTNNEQFF
TGTGCCAGCAAAAAACAGGGAACCAACAATGAGCAGTTCTTC
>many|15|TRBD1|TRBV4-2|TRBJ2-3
CASSSRDRGTDTQYF
TGTGCCAGCAGCAGCAGAGACAGGGGCACAGATACGCAGTATTTT
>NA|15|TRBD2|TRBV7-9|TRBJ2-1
CASSLGTSGVDEQFF
TGTGCCAGCAGCTTAGGGACTAGTGGGGTCGATGAGCAGTTCTTC
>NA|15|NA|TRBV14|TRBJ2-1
CASSQVSGIYNEQFF
TGTGCCAGCAGCCAAGTCTCGGGTATCTACAATGAGCAGTTCTTC
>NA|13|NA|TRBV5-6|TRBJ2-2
CASSYRPPGELFF
TGTGCCAGCAGCTACCGTCCCCCCGGGGAGCTGTTTTTT
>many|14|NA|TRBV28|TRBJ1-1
CASSQNTGNTEAFF
TGTGCCAGCAGTCAAAATACAGGGAACACTGAAGCTTTCTTT
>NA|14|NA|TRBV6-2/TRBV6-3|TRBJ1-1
CASSVGERGAEALF
TGTGCCAGCAGTGTAGGAGAAAGAGGGGCTGAAGCTCTCTTT
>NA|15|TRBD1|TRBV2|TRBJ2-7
CASSGGTAGSYEQYF
TGTGCCAGCAGTGGGGGGACAGCCGGTAGCTACGAGCAGTACTTC
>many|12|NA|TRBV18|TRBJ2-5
CASSPIGETQYF
TGTGCCAGCTCACCTATAGGAGAGACCCAGTACTTC
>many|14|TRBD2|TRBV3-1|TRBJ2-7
CASSQSGRINEQYF
TGTGCCAGCAGCCAAAGCGGGAGGATTAACGAGCAGTACTTC
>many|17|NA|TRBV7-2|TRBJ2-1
CASSLGPLGSYYNEQFF
TGTGCCAGCAGCTTAGGGCCGCTGGGGAGCTACTACAATGAGCAGTTCTTC
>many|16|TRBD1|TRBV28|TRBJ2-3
CASSPTGQGKTDTQYF
TGTGCCAGCAGTCCCACGGGACAGGGAAAAACAGATACGCAGTATTTT
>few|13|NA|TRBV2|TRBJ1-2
CASSAGRDYGYTF
TGTGCCAGCAGTGCAGGGAGGGACTATGGCTACACCTTC
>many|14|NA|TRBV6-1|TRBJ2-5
CASSDPGLRETQYF
TGTGCCAGCAGTGATCCGGGCCTAAGGGAGACCCAGTACTTC
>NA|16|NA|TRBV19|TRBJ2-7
CASSIEYRGGLYEQYF
TGTGCCAGTAGTATAGAATACAGGGGAGGCCTCTACGAGCAGTACTTC
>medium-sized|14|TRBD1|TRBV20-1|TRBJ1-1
CSAERDRSNTEAFF
TGCAGTGCAGAACGGGACAGGTCCAACACTGAAGCTTTCTTT
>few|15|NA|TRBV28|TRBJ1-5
CASVPLGRSTQPQHF
TGTGCCAGCGTCCCCCTTGGCAGGTCCACCCAGCCCCAGCATTTT
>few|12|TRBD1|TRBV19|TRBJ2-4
CASRDREDIQYF
TGTGCCAGTAGGGACAGGGAGGACATTCAGTACTTC
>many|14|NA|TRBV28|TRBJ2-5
CASRLGLRLETQYF
TGTGCCAGCAGACTAGGGCTCAGGCTGGAGACCCAGTACTTC
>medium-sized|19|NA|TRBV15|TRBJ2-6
CATSPPRAGELSGANVLTF
TGTGCCACCAGCCCCCCCCGGGCGGGCGAGCTCTCTGGGGCCAACGTCCTGACTTTC
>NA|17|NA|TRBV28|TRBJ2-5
CASSPAQELGIGETQYF
TGTGCCAGCAGCCCTGCACAAGAGCTTGGGATCGGGGAGACCCAGTACTTC
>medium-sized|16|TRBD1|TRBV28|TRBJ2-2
CASSLGRGQNTGELFF
TGTGCCAGCAGTCTTGGCAGGGGGCAAAACACCGGGGAGCTGTTTTTT
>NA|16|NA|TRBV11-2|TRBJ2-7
CASSLEASSLPYEQYF
TGTGCCAGCAGCTTAGAGGCCTCCAGCTTGCCCTACGAGCAGTACTTC
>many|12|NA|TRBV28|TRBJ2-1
CASSPYRNEQFF
TGTGCCAGCAGTCCGTACAGAAATGAGCAGTTCTTC